This TCR beta chain was documented in a study of blood T cell repertoires in COVID-19. For the study at large: Acute and convalescent COVID-19 samples came from the United States, Italy and Spain.

The CDR3 has 13 amino acids. Trimming removed 6 bases from V and 2 bases from J, with 9 bases in between. CDR1 and CDR2 from the germline V gene are MNHEY and SVGAGI. As handled by the study authors: Quantification of nucleated cells was approximated via reference gene primer amplification. Sequencing used immunoSEQ multiplex PCR; TCRdb keeps in-frame clones, though not all of them. D and trimming were read from the DNA, whereas the V and J calls and clone size are those reported in that table. The repertoire has about 220,000 clones, 87% of them found once; the top ten carry roughly 2.6%. The receptor was derived from a woman aged 25 to 45 with acute COVID-19. The material sequenced was PBMCs or T cells enriched from blood (not recorded which). The chain has TRBV6-5 and TRBJ2-3; D is undetermined. CDR3 protein: CASRGSITDTQYF. CDR3 coding DNA: TGTGCCAGCAGGGGCTCTATCACAGATACGCAGTATTTT.